The TCR beta chain under discussion was sequenced for a study of T cell responses to AZD1222 COVID-19 vaccine. Method: immunoSEQ multiplex PCR; TCRdb's copy keeps in-frame clones and lacks some. The sample has over 65,000 clones, about 90% seen once. The V gene's germline CDR1 is SGHTA and CDR2 FQGTGA. This CDR3 region has 13 residues. With 6 bases removed from V and 3 bases from J, the gap between germline ends came to 12 bases. Note on this clone: What it recognizes is unknown.

Whole-study findings and limits: Targets within unmutated variant regions were reportedly found for nearly half of spike-specific TCRs. Spike was spanned by vaccine-associated CD4 TCRs, which were dominant at 160-218 and 743-854. Females outnumbered males among donors, who were mostly white British; clonal diversity was possibly underestimated. Spike-specific TCR depth and breadth grew after two AZD1222 doses.

The clonotype originates from an adult who received the AZD1222 COVID-19 vaccine. The chain combines TRBV7-3 with TRBJ2-7; maybe TRBD2 (6 bases). The specimen comprised peripheral blood, sampled 28 days after the second AZD1222 dose. CDR3 protein: CASSRGLNYEQYF. Written as DNA, the CDR3 is TGTGCCAGCAGTCGGGGACTCAACTACGAGCAGTACTTC.